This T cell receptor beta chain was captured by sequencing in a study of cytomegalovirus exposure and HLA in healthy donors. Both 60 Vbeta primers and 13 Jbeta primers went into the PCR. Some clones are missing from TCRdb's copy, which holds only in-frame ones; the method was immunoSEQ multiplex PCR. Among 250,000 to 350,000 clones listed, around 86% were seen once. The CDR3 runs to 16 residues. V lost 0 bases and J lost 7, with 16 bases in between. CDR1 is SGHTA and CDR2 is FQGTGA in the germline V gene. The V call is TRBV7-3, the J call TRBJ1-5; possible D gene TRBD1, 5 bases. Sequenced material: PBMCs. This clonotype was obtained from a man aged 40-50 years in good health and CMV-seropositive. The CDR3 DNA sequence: TGTGCCAGCAGCTTAACCCCTCTAGGGGTACGCCAGCCCCAGCATTTT. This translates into CASSLTPLGVRQPQHF.